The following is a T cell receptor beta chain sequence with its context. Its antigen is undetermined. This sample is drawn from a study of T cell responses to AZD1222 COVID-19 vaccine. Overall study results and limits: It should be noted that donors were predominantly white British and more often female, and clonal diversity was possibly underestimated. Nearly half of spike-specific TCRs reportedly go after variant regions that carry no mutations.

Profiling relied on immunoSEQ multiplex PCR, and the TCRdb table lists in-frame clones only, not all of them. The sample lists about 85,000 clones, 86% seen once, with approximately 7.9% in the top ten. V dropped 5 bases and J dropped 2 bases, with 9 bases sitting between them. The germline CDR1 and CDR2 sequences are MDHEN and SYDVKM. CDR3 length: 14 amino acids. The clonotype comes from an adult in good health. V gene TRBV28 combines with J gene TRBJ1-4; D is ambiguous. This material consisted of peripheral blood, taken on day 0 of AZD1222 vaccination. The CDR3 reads CASSGSGTNEKLFF. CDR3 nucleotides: TGTGCCAGCAGTGGAAGTGGGACTAATGAAAAACTGTTTTTT.